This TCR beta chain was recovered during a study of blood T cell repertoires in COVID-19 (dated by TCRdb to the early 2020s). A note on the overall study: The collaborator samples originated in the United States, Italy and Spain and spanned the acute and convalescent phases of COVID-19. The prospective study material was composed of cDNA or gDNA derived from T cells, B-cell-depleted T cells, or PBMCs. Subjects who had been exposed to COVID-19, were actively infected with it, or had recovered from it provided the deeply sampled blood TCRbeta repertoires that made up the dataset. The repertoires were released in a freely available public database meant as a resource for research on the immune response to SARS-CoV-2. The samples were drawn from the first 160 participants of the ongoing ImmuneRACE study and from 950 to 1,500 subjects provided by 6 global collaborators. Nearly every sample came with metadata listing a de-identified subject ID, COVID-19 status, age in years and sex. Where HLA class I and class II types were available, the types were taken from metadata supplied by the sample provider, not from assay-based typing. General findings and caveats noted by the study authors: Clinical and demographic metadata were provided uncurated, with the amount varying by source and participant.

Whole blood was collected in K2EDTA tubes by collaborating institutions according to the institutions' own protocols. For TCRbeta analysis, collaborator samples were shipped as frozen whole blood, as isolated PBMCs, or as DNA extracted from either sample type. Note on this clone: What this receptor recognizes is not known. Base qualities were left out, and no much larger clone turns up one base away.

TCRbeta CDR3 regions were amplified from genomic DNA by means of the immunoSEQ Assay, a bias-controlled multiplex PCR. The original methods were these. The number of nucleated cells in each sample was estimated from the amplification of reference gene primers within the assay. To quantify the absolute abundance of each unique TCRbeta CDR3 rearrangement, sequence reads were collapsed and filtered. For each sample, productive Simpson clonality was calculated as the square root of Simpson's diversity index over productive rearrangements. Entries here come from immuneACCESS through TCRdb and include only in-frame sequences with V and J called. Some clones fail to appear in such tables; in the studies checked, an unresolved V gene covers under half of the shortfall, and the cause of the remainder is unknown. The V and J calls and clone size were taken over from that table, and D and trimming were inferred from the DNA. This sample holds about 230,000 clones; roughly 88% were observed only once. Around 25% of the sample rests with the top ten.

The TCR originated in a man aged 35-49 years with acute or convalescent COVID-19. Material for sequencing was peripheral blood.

The DNA sequence reads TGTGCCAGCAGTTACGGTTCTAGCGGGACCTACACAGATACGCAGTATTTT. This yields the protein CASSYGSSGTYTDTQYF. This chain is built from TRBV6-2 or TRBV6-3 and TRBJ2-3; 9 bases in the middle match TRBD2. Reading the germline V gene gives CDR1 MNHEY and CDR2 SVGEGT. The CDR3 contains 17 residues, cysteine and phenylalanine counted. Solely the CDR3 DNA is kept, with 51 bases framed from the first base. The germline V and J ends show losses of 2 bases and 2 bases respectively, and no gene match explains 8 bases of the junction.